This T cell receptor beta chain was profiled in a study of T-cell reconstitution after alpha-beta-depleted transplantation in children. This clonotype was seen a handful of times. Its antigen remains unidentified. Trimming left V 4 bases short and J 2 bases short, with 10 bases between. The CDR3 covers 14 residues. Germline V lookup: CDR1 KGHDR, CDR2 SFDVKD. Overall study findings and caveats: Several hundred rapidly expanded clones from non-depleted graft cells reportedly supplied alpha-beta T cells about two months post-transplant.

Library preparation (for TCRbeta) was performed with unique molecular identifiers. TCRdb reprocessed the PCR reads with MiXCR, giving one entry per CDR3 protein. The table has approximately 980,000 distinct CDR3 sequences, roughly 29% seen once. Specimen: PBMCs, mostly from graft donor cells, collected 360 days after TCRalphabeta/CD19-depleted stem cell transplant. The chain combines TRBV24-1 with TRBJ2-5, with D possibly TRBD2 on 6 matching bases. The TCR sequence derives from a boy in the first two years of life who had a stem cell transplant for SCID, so the T cells may come from the graft donor. CDR3 bases: TGTGCCACCAGTGAAACGGGAGTACAAGAGACCCAGTACTTC. Residues: CATSETGVQETQYF.